This T cell receptor beta chain came from a study of T cell repertoires in cytomegalovirus infection. This CDR3 has 13 residues. V shed 5 bases and J 8 bases; nucleotides not matched to a gene: 6. Germline CDR1 SEHNR, CDR2 FQNEAQ (reference sequence). TCRdb ran MiXCR on the reads and lists one entry per CDR3 protein. The sample has around 200,000 distinct CDR3 sequences, around 35% seen once. The study, taken as a whole, reports: Cumulative public TCR beta family frequency identified carriers of CMV plus the relevant HLA.

With regard to this clonotype: Its specificity is unknown.

The sequence came from a human donor in good health (CMV status not recorded). Some clones in this sample may be carry-over from other donors' samples. Here the sequenced sample was CD8+ T cells from cultured PBMCs, taken from culture after CMV antigen stimulation. The chain combines TRBV7-9 with TRBJ1-2; 9 bases are a match to TRBD1. This chain's CDR3 is CASSPGQGIGYTF. CDR3 coding DNA: TGTGCCAGCAGCCCTGGACAGGGGATCGGCTACACCTTC.